This TCR beta chain appears in the sequencing data of a study of blood T cell repertoires in COVID-19 (TCRdb year 2020). Turning to the overall study: Collaborator samples came from the United States, Italy and Spain and covered acute and convalescent phases of COVID-19. The material from the prospective study consisted of cDNA or gDNA derived from T cells, B-cell-depleted T cells, or PBMCs. A freely available public database, intended as a resource for researchers studying the immune response to SARS-CoV-2, is where the repertoires were released. A de-identified subject ID, COVID-19 status, age in years and sex were almost always included in the sample metadata. The dataset comprised deeply sampled blood TCRbeta repertoires from subjects exposed to, actively infected with, or recovered from COVID-19. Where available, HLA class I and class II types were obtained from metadata supplied by the sample provider rather than from assay-based typing. The samples were drawn from the first 160 participants of the ongoing ImmuneRACE study and from 1,200 or so subjects provided by 6 global collaborators. Summary of the overall study and its limitations: The amount of clinical and demographic metadata varied by source and participant and was provided uncurated.

TCRbeta CDR3 regions were amplified from genomic DNA using the immunoSEQ Assay, a bias-controlled multiplex PCR. The study's processing was this. The number of nucleated cells in each sample was estimated by amplification of reference gene primers within the assay. To quantify the absolute abundance of each unique TCRbeta CDR3 rearrangement, sequence reads were collapsed and filtered. Productive Simpson clonality was computed per sample as the square root of Simpson's diversity index over productive rearrangements. Entries here come from immuneACCESS through TCRdb and include only in-frame sequences with V and J called. Some clones fail to appear in such tables; in the studies checked, an unresolved V gene covers under half of the shortfall, and the cause of the remainder is unknown. From that table come the V and J calls and clone size; the DNA was used to work out D and trimming. In all, the sample holds about 170,000 clones, and around four fifths of those were seen once. 2.5% to 3% of the sample is in the top ten clones.

In Seattle, one collaborating source enrolled patients while the infection was active and tracked those patients longitudinally over the course of disease. Collaborating institutions collected whole blood in K2EDTA tubes following their own protocols. For TCRbeta analysis, collaborator samples were shipped as frozen whole blood, as isolated PBMCs, or as DNA extracted from either sample type. Comment on this clone: Its recognized antigen is unknown. No base quality values were provided; no much bigger clone lies one nucleotide off.

Via the germline V gene, CDR1 is MDHEN and CDR2 SYDVKM. Including cysteine and phenylalanine, the CDR3 has 15 amino acids. The entry retains the CDR3 DNA only, 45 bases that are in frame from base 1. V and J are trimmed by 5 bases and 4 bases, and the gene matches miss 4 bases of the junction. The TCR originated in a woman at least 80 years old with COVID-19, enrolled during active disease. The specimen was peripheral blood. The chain is made from TRBV28 and TRBJ1-4, with TRBD1 identical over 10 junction bases. Here the CDR3 is given as CASSTGTGVNEKLFF. The nucleotide sequence reads TGTGCCAGCAGTACCGGGACAGGGGTTAATGAAAAACTGTTTTTT. The reference TRBV28 and TRBJ1-4 proteins fill in what lies around the CDR3, so the full variable domain reads DVKVTQSSRYLVKRTGEKVFLECVQDMDHENMFWYRQDPGLGLRLIYFSYDVKMKEKGDIPEGYSVSREKKERFSLILESASTNQTSMYLCASSTGTGVNEKLFFGSGTQLSVL.